The 23 T cell receptor beta chains reported below all come from one sample, sequenced in a study of T-cell reconstitution after alpha-beta-depleted transplantation in children. Construction of the TCRbeta library involved unique molecular identifiers. MiXCR, run by TCRdb on the PCR reads, gives a single entry per CDR3 protein. The sample contains about 200,000 distinct CDR3 sequences, roughly 7% of which appear only once. The starting material was PBMCs, obtained before TCRalphabeta/CD19-depleted stem cell transplant. The receptor set was obtained from a boy aged 2 to 9 with acute lymphoblastic leukemia, due to receive a stem cell transplant.

The gene calls are TRBV6-1 and TRBJ1-1; tentative D call: TRBD1 (5 bases). Germline values: CDR1 MNHNS, CDR2 SASEGT. The CDR3 contains 13 residues. With 7 bases removed from V and 3 bases from J, the gap between germline ends came to 12 bases. The CDR3 DNA follows: TGTGCCAGCACCAGGGCTTTGGACACTGAAGCTTTCTTT. The encoded protein is CASTRALDTEAFF.

This clonotype was observed a few times. The genes are TRBV27 and TRBJ2-7, with D uncertain. The CDR3 is made up of 12 amino acids. The germline CDR1 and CDR2 sequences are MNHEY and SMNVEV (reference sequence). V lost 11 bases and J 7 bases, leaving 18 bases between the germline ends. CDR3 protein: CAAAAVGQEQYF. DNA for the CDR3: TGTGCCGCGGCGGCAGTCGGTCAGGAGCAGTACTTC.

Ten or more counts support this clonotype. The chain joins TRBV4-2 to TRBJ2-1; 16 positions agree with TRBD2. Trimming took 2 bases from V and 7 from J; bases not matched to a gene: 8. The CDR3 spans 18 residues. Germline V gene data show CDR1 as LGHNA and CDR2 as YNFKEQ. CDR3 in amino acids: CASSQFLPGLAGGNEQFF. The CDR3 bases are TGTGCCAGCAGCCAATTCCTTCCGGGACTAGCGGGGGGGAATGAGCAGTTCTTC.

This chain links TRBV18 with TRBJ2-7, with TRBD1 matching over 10 bases. The V and J ends lost 3 bases and 3 bases, in that order; junction bases with no gene match: 17. The CDR3 is made up of 19 amino acids. Germline CDR1 is KGHSH and CDR2 is LQKENI. The CDR3 region is CASSPRPLLDRGEGYEQYF. The CDR3 bases are TGTGCCAGCTCACCTCGTCCACTTCTGGACAGGGGGGAAGGCTACGAGCAGTACTTC.

This clonotype was found many times. The gene calls are TRBV5-6 and TRBJ2-7, with D hard to call. This CDR3 spans 13 amino acids. Germline V gives CDR1 SGHDT, CDR2 YYEEEE. The V gene lost 4 bases and the J gene lost 7 bases, with 15 bases spanning the gap. The CDR3 DNA sequence: TGTGCCAGCAGCGAAATCCTTTTCGGAGAGCAGTACTTC. Amino acid sequence: CASSEILFGEQYF.

This clonotype came up many times. The chain combines TRBV10-3 with TRBJ2-3; possibly TRBD2 for D (5 bases). Germline V gene data show CDR1 as ENHRY and CDR2 as SYGVKD. The CDR3 loop spans 14 amino acids. The V gene lost 5 bases and the J gene lost 9 bases, with 18 bases spanning the gap. CDR3 nucleotide sequence: TGTGCCATCAGTCCACCCCCGGGATCGGGGACGCAGTATTTT. Protein: CAISPPPGSGTQYF.

This clonotype showed up just a few times. This chain joins TRBV7-9 and TRBJ1-5; D might be TRBD1 (5 bases). This CDR3 spans 14 amino acids. Germline V gene data show CDR1 as SEHNR and CDR2 as FQNEAQ (reference sequence). Trimming stripped 5 bases from V and 5 bases from J, with 13 bases between. CDR3: CASSQPGEYQPQHF. In DNA, the CDR3 is TGTGCCAGCAGCCAGCCGGGGGAATATCAGCCCCAGCATTTT.

Many counts were recorded for this clonotype. The chain has TRBV7-2 and TRBJ2-7; 11 bases line up with TRBD2. The V segment lost 1 base and the J segment 2 bases; nucleotides outside the gene matches: 1. The CDR3 runs to 15 residues. CDR1 is SGHTA and CDR2 is FQGNSA in the germline V gene. The CDR3 loop reads CASSLGGLAAYEQYF. The DNA for the CDR3 is TGTGCCAGCAGCTTAGGGGGACTAGCGGCCTACGAGCAGTACTTC.

This clonotype was observed at least ten times. The chain has TRBV7-2 and TRBJ2-2, with D possibly matching TRBD2 (5 bases). Per germline, CDR1 SGHTA and CDR2 FQGNSA. The CDR3 has 14 amino acids. V dropped 0 bases and J dropped 4 bases, with 6 bases sitting between them. This CDR3 is CASSLATTTGELFF. CDR3 DNA sequence: TGTGCCAGCAGCTTAGCGACTACCACCGGGGAGCTGTTTTTT.

Points on this clonotype: Being one base from a much bigger clone, this may be a read error. The V call is TRBV12-3 or TRBV12-4, the J call TRBJ2-7; 7 bases fit TRBD2. This CDR3 contains 15 residues. In nucleotides, the CDR3 is TGTGCCAGCATCGATACGGGGACTACCTCCTACGAGCTGTACTTC. It codes for CASIDTGTTSYELYF.

The table lists this clonotype with many counts. This chain connects TRBV6-1 to TRBJ1-2; D is possibly TRBD1 (5 bases). Trimming removed 6 bases from V and 4 bases from J, with 15 bases in between. This CDR3 comprises 14 residues. Germline CDR1 reads MNHNS; CDR2 reads SASEGT. The CDR3 region has the DNA TGTGCCAGCAGCCAGCGGGGGGGTATCTATGGCTACACCTTC. Protein: CASSQRGGIYGYTF.

The rearrangement joins TRBV5-6 to TRBJ2-2, with TRBD2 as a possible D gene (6 bases). The V and J ends lost 4 bases and 6 bases respectively, with 10 bases between them. This CDR3 spans 13 amino acids. Germline V lookup: CDR1 SGHDT, CDR2 YYEEEE. CDR3 DNA sequence: TGTGCCAGCAGCCCCGGGGGTCCCGGGGAGCTGTTTTTT. Protein sequence: CASSPGGPGELFF.

At least ten counts were recorded for this clonotype. Germline and junction disagree at one end, which may indicate a read error. The chain carries TRBV7-2 and TRBJ2-1; 14 bases are a match to TRBD2. Germline lookup yields CDR1 SGHTA and CDR2 FQGNSA. The CDR3 sequence is 15 residues long. The DNA of the CDR3 is TGTGCCAGCAGCTTGACTAGCGGGAGGGCCAATGAGCAGCTCTTC. This translates into CASSLTSGRANEQLF. The entire variable domain, with the rest obtained from reference TRBV7-2 and TRBJ2-1, is as follows: GAGVSQSPSNKVTEKGKDVELRCDPISGHTALYWYRQSLGQGLEFLIYFQGNSAPDKSGLPSDRFSAERTGGSVSTLTIQRTQQEDSAVYLCASSLTSGRANEQLFGPGTRLTVL.

This clonotype has a count of ten or more. The V call is TRBV15, the J call TRBJ1-2, with 7 nucleotides matching TRBD1. The junction had 5 bases not matched to a gene; V was cut back by 3 bases and J by 4 bases. This CDR3 contains 14 residues. Germline V gives CDR1 LNHNV, CDR2 YYDKDF (reference sequence). The DNA for the CDR3 is TGTGCCACCAGCAGGGAACAGGGGATCTATGGCTACACCTTC. It codes for CATSREQGIYGYTF.

This clonotype was counted a few times. The chain couples TRBV5-5 to TRBJ2-3; the D is unclear. Germline CDR1 is SGHKS and CDR2 is YYEKEE (reference sequence). There are 12 residues in the CDR3. Trimming removed 4 bases from V and 4 bases from J, with 7 bases in between. CDR3 in amino acids: CASSPSPDTQYF. The CDR3 region has the DNA TGTGCCAGCAGCCCTTCTCCAGATACGCAGTATTTT.

J is TRBJ2-6 and V is TRBV18; D might be TRBD2 (6 bases). This CDR3 is built from 16 residues. The germline CDR1 and CDR2 sequences are KGHSH and LQKENI. Trimming took 1 base from V and 4 from J, leaving 11 bases between them. CDR3: CASSPRDLVGANVLTF. The CDR3 DNA reads TGTGCCAGCTCACCACGGGACTTGGTAGGGGCCAACGTCCTGACTTTC.

This clonotype came up many times. The V gene is TRBV12-3 or TRBV12-4, the J gene TRBJ2-7, with D hard to call. The CDR3 contains 12 residues. The V gene lost 3 bases and the J gene lost 5 bases, with 8 bases spanning the gap. CDR3: CASSLGFDEQYF. The CDR3 DNA is TGTGCCAGCAGTTTGGGATTTGACGAGCAGTACTTC.

This clonotype came up many times. This chain connects TRBV10-3 to TRBJ2-3, with a weak D call TRBD1 (6 bases). The CDR3 totals 12 residues. Germline-derived CDR1 and CDR2 are ENHRY and SYGVKD. V lost 11 bases and J lost 1, with 10 bases in between. The CDR3 DNA reads as TGTGCCGCTTCAGGGGGCACAGATACGCAGTATTTT. It codes for CAASGGTDTQYF.

This clonotype was found many times. The V and J genes are TRBV28 and TRBJ1-5; weak D call: TRBD1 (5 bases). The V gene lost 2 bases and the J gene lost 2 bases, with 10 bases spanning the gap. This CDR3 has 15 amino acids. Germline CDR1 is MDHEN and CDR2 is SYDVKM. In DNA, the CDR3 is TGTGCCAGCAGTTTACCAGGGTATGGCAATCAGCCCCAGCATTTT. Its protein is CASSLPGYGNQPQHF.

Many counts were recorded for this clonotype. This chain joins TRBV20-1 and TRBJ2-3, with 11 nucleotides matching TRBD2. Germline CDR1 is DFQATT and CDR2 is SNEGSKA (reference sequence). This CDR3 has 14 residues. The V and J ends lost 4 bases and 6 bases, in that order; junction bases with no gene match: 6. Written as DNA, the CDR3 is TGCAGTGCTACACCTAGCGGGGGGTGGGATACGCAGTATTTT. Amino acid sequence: CSATPSGGWDTQYF.

V gene TRBV7-2 combines with J gene TRBJ2-1, with D possibly matching TRBD2 (6 bases). The CDR3 extends over 12 amino acids. CDR1 SGHTA and CDR2 FQGNSA come from the germline V gene. V lost 5 bases, J lost 10 bases, and 12 bases lay in between. CDR3 residues: CASSRLGGEQFF. The CDR3, as DNA: TGTGCCAGCAGCCGCCTGGGGGGAGAGCAGTTCTTC.

Only a few counts were recorded for this clonotype. This chain links TRBV4-2 with TRBJ1-6; D may be TRBD1 (5 bases). Germline V lookup: CDR1 LGHNA, CDR2 YNFKEQ. Between the trimmed V and J ends, which lost 5 bases and 5 bases, there was a span of 16 bases. There are 16 residues in the CDR3. CDR3 sequence reads: CASSSSGTVDNSPLHF. CDR3 nucleotides: TGTGCCAGCAGCTCGTCCGGGACGGTGGATAATTCACCCCTCCACTTT.

There are a few counts of this clonotype. This chain uses TRBV7-2 with TRBJ2-1; no reliable D call. Germline values: CDR1 SGHTA, CDR2 FQGNSA. The CDR3 consists of 12 residues. V was clipped by 1 base and J by 10 bases, with 8 bases between them. The CDR3 protein is CASSLVAQEQFF. The CDR3 region has the DNA TGTGCCAGCAGCTTAGTGGCGCAGGAGCAGTTCTTC.